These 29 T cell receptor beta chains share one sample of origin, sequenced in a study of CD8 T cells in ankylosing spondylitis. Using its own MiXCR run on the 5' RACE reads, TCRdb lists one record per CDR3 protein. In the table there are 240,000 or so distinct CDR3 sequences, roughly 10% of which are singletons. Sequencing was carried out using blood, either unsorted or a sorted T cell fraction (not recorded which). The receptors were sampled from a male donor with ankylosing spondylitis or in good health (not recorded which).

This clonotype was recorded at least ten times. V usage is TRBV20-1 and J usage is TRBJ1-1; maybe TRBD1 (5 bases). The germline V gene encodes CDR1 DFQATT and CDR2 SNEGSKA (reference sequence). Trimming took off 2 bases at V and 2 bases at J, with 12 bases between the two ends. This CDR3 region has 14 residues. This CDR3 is CSARSLTANTEAFF. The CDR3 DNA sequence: TGCAGTGCTAGATCGTTGACAGCAAACACTGAAGCTTTCTTT.

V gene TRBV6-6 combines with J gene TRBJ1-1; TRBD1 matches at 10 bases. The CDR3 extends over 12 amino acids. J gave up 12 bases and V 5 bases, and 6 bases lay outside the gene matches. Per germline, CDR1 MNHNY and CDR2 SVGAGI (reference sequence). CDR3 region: CASSQGQGWSFF. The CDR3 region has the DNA TGTGCCAGCAGTCAGGGACAGGGGTGGTCTTTCTTT.

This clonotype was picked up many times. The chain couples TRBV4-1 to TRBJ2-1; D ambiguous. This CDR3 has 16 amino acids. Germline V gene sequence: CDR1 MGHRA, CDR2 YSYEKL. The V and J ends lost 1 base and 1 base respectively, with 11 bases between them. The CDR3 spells CASSQGQFRSYNEQFF. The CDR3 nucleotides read TGCGCCAGCAGCCAAGGTCAGTTTCGGTCCTACAATGAGCAGTTCTTC.

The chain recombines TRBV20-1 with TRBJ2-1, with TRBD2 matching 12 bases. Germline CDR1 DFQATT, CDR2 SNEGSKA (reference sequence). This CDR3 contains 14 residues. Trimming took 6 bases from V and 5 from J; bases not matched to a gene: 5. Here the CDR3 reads CSARLAGADNEQFF. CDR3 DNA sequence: TGCAGTGCCAGACTAGCGGGGGCCGACAATGAGCAGTTCTTC.

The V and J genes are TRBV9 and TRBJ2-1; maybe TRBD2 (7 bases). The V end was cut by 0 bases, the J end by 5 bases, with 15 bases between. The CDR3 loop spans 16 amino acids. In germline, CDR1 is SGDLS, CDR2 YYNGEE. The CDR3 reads CASSVDYGGRNNEQFF. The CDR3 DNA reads TGTGCCAGCAGCGTAGATTACGGGGGGCGAAACAATGAGCAGTTCTTC.

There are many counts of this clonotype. The CDR3 protein is CASSSRQGASDTQYF. CDR3 DNA: TGCGCCAGCAGCTCGCGACAGGGGGCATCAGATACGCAGTATTTT. The gene calls are TRBV5-1 and TRBJ2-3, with TRBD1 matching 10 bases. The junction had 5 bases not matched to a gene; V was cut back by 3 bases and J by 4 bases. In germline, CDR1 is SGHRS, CDR2 YFSETQ. CDR3 length equals 15 residues. The variable domain in full, with the rest retrieved from reference TRBV5-1 and TRBJ2-3, is KAGVTQTPRYLIKTRGQQVTLSCSPISGHRSVSWYQQTPGQGLQFLFEYFSETQRNKGNFPGRFSGRQFSNSRSEMNVSTLELGDSALYLCASSSRQGASDTQYFGPGTRLTVL.

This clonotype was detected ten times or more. As DNA, the CDR3 is TGCAGTGCTAGAAGGGGCCGGAACAGCCGCTATGGCTACACCTTC. It yields the protein CSARRGRNSRYGYTF. The V gene is TRBV20-1, the J gene TRBJ1-2, with D perhaps matching TRBD1 (5 bases). Trimming shortened V by 2 bases and J by 4 bases, and 17 bases separated the two germline ends. Germline V gene lookup returns CDR1 DFQATT and CDR2 SNEGSKA (reference sequence). The CDR3 is 15 residues long.

CDR3 amino acids: CASSLTTRYSNQPQHF. DNA of the CDR3: TGTGCCAGCAGCCTAACGACACGATATAGCAATCAGCCCCAGCATTTT. V is TRBV7-8 and J is TRBJ1-5; the D is unclear. The CDR3 has 16 residues. The germline V and J ends were trimmed by 5 bases and 0 bases, with 14 bases remaining between them. CDR1 and CDR2 (germline): SGHVS, FQNEAQ.

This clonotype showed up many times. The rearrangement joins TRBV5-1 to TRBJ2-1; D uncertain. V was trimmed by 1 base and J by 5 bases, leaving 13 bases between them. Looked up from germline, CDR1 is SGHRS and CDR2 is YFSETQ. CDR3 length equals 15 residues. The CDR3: CASSLLGSTNNEQFF. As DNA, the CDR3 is TGCGCCAGCAGCTTGCTCGGCAGCACTAACAATGAGCAGTTCTTC.

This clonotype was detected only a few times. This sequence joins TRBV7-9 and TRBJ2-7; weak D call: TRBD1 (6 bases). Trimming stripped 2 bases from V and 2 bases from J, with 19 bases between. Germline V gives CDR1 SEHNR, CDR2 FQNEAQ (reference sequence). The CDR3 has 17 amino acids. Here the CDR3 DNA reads TGTGCCAGCAGCTTATTTACAGGGTCGGTTTTTCCCTACGAGCAGTACTTC. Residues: CASSLFTGSVFPYEQYF.

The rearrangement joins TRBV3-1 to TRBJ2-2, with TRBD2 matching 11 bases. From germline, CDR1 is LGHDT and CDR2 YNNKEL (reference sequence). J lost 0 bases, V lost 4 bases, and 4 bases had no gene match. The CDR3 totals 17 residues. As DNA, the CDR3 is TGTGCCAGCAGCCGTACTAGCGGGGGCTCGAACACCGGGGAGCTGTTTTTT. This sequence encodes CASSRTSGGSNTGELFF.

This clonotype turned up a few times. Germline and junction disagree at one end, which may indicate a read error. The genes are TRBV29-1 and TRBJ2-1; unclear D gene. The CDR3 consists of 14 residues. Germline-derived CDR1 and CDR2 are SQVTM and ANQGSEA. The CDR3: CSVGRASPYIEQFF. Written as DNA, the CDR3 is TGCAGCGTTGGAAGGGCCTCTCCTTACATTGAGCAGTTCTTC.

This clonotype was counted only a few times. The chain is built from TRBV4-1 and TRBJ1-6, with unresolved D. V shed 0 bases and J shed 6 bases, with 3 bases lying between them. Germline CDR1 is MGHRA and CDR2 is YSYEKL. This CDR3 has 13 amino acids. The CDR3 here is CASSQDPNSPLHF. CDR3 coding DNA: TGCGCCAGCAGCCAAGACCCTAATTCACCCCTCCACTTT.

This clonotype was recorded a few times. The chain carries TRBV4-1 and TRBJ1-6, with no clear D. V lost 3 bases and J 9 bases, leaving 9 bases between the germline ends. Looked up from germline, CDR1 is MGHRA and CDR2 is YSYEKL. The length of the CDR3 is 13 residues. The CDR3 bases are TGCGCCAGCAGCCAGCAGTTAAGTTCACCCCTCCACTTT. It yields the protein CASSQQLSSPLHF.

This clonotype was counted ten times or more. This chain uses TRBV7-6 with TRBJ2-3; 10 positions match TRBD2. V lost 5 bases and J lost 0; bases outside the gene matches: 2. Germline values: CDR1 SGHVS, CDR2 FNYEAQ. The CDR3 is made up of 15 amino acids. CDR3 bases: TGTGCCAGCAGCCCGACTAGCGGGAGCACAGATACGCAGTATTTT. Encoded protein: CASSPTSGSTDTQYF.

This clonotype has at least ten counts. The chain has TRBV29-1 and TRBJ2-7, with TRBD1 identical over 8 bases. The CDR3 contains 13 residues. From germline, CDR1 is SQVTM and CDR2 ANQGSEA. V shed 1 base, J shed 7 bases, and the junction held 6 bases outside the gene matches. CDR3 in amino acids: CSVEVTGAWEQYF. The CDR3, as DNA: TGCAGCGTTGAAGTGACAGGGGCTTGGGAGCAGTACTTC.

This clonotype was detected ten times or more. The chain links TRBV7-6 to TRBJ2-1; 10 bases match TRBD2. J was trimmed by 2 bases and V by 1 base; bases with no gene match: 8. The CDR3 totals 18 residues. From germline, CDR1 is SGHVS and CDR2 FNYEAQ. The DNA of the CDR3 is TGTGCCAGCAGCTTAGAAGGTGGGCTAGCGGGAGCCTACAATGAGCAGTTCTTC. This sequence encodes CASSLEGGLAGAYNEQFF.

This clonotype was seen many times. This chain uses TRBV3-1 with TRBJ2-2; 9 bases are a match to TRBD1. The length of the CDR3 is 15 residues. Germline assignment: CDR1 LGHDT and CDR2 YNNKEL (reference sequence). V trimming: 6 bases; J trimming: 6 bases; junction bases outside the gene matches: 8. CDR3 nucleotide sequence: TGTGCCAGCAGACCCGGGACAGGGTATTCCGGGGAGCTGTTTTTT. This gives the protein CASRPGTGYSGELFF.

CDR3 in DNA: TGCAGTGCTAGAGCGCAGCAGTTTGGTCCAGATACGCAGTATTTT. Its translation: CSARAQQFGPDTQYF. The chain combines TRBV20-1 with TRBJ2-3, with D uncertain. Germline V lookup: CDR1 DFQATT, CDR2 SNEGSKA (reference sequence). The CDR3 loop spans 15 amino acids. Trimming removed 1 base from V and 4 bases from J, with 15 bases in between.

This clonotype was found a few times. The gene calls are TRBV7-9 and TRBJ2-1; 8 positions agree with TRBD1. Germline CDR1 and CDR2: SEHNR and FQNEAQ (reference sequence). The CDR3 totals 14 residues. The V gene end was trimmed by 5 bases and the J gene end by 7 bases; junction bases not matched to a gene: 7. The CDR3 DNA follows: TGTGCCAGCAGCGCCATGACAGGGGATAATGAGCAGTTCTTC. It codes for CASSAMTGDNEQFF.

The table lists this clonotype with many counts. This CDR3 reads CASQSVTSGNEQFF. The CDR3 region has the DNA TGTGCCAGCCAATCCGTGACTAGCGGCAATGAGCAGTTCTTC. V is TRBV27 and J is TRBJ2-1; 9 nucleotides agree with TRBD2. Germline assignment: CDR1 MNHEY and CDR2 SMNVEV (reference sequence). The V segment lost 8 bases and the J segment 6 bases; nucleotides outside the gene matches: 8. The CDR3 runs 14 residues.

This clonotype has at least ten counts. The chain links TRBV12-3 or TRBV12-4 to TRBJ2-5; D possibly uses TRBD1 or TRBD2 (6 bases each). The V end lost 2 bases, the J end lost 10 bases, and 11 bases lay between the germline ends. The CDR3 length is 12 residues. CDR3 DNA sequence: TGTGCCAGCAGTTTATCGGGGGCTGGCCAGTACTTC. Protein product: CASSLSGAGQYF.

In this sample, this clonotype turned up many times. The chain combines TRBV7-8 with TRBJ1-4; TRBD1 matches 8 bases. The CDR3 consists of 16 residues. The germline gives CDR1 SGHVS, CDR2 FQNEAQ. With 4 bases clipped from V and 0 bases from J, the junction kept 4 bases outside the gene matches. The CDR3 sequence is CASSYRGFSTNEKLFF. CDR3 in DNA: TGTGCCAGCAGCTACAGGGGGTTCTCAACTAATGAAAAACTGTTTTTT.

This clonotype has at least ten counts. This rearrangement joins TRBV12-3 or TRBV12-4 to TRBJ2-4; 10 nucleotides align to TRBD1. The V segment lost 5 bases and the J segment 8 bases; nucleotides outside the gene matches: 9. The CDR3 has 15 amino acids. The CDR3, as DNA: TGTGCCAGCAGTACTACCGGGACAGGGGTTTACATTCAGTACTTC. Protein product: CASSTTGTGVYIQYF.

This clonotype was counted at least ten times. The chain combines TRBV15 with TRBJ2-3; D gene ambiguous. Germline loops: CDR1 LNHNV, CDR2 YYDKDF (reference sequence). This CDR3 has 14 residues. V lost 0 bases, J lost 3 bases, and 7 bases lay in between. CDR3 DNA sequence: TGTGCCACCAGCAGAGAGTTAGCAACAGATACGCAGTATTTT. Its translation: CATSRELATDTQYF.

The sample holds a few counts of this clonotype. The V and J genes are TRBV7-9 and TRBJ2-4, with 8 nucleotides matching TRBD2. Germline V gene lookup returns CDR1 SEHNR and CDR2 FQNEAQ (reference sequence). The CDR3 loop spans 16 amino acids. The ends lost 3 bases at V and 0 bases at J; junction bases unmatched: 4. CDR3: CASSLSGGIAKNIQYF. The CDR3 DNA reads TGTGCCAGCAGCTTGTCGGGAGGGATAGCCAAAAACATTCAGTACTTC.

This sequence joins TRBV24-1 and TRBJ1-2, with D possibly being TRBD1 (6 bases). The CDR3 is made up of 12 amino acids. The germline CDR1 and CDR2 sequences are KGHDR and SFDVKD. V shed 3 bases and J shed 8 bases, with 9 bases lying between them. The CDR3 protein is CATSDQGKGYTF. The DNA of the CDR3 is TGTGCCACCAGTGATCAGGGGAAGGGCTACACCTTC.

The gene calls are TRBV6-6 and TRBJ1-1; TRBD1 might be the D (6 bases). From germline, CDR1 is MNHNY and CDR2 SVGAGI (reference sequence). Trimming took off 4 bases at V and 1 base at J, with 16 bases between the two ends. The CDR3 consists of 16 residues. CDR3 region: CASSWEQGRKNTEAFF. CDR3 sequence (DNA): TGTGCCAGCAGTTGGGAACAGGGAAGGAAGAACACTGAAGCTTTCTTT.

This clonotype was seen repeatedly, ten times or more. CDR3 nucleotide sequence: TGTGCCAGCAACGGTATAGCGGGGGGGGCGCGGTATTTT. It is translated as CASNGIAGGARYF. The V gene is TRBV5-6, the J gene TRBJ2-3; 11 nucleotides match TRBD2. The trim removed 6 bases at V and 14 bases at J, leaving 11 bases unmatched. This CDR3 region has 13 residues. The V gene's germline CDR1 is SGHDT and CDR2 YYEEEE.